This T cell receptor (beta chain) was documented in a study of cytomegalovirus exposure and HLA in healthy donors (dated by TCRdb to about 2017). With regard to the full study: An earlier analysis of several hundred of the donors reported 276 Gb of sequence data and more than 90 million unique TCR beta sequences from 150 million to 200 million T cells. An early release that covered more than 550 HLA-typed donors contained 250 to 350 gigabases of sequencing data and approximately 85 million unique TCR sequences. Of the roughly 400 genotyped donors, 75% to 85% were placed in the genetic ancestry cluster associated with self-reported Caucasian donors. The study aimed to test whether cataloging public T cell receptors could reveal signatures of past pathogen exposure. The T cell repertoires of under 700 subjects were profiled by immunosequencing and related to cytomegalovirus serostatus. A separate validation cohort of 100 to 150 different subjects was used in addition to the roughly 670-subject first cohort. The study combined high-throughput TCR immunosequencing, statistical association of individual TCRs with disease status, and machine learning to predict cytomegalovirus infection status. A later analysis re-analyzed previously published TCR beta repertoires from approximately 700 donors and added high-resolution HLA genotyping to study TCR occurrence patterns. The later analysis used no new phenotypic data to find candidate immune exposures, relying instead on TCR beta sequences and their occurrence across donors. An earlier analysis of approximately 630 of the donors applied high-throughput TCR beta sequencing to assess whether each TCR beta V gene segment acted as functional or pseudogenic. Donor age, sex, ethnicity and CMV serostatus were collected together with the repertoire data. Genome-wide SNP genotypes for about three fifths of the roughly 700 donors were used in a later genetic analysis, which treated that subset as a discovery cohort. Every discovery cohort repertoire had been produced on one sequencing platform. HLA typing included class I and class II loci at four-digit resolution. Typing coverage varied by locus: about 620-630 donors for A, B, C, DRB1 and DQB1; 522 for DQA1; 600 to 610 for DPA1; 450 to 480 for DPB1. Four to six DR-DQ haplotypes were handled as single units for association and clustering, since linkage in the cohort was strong. On average, approximately 250,000 unique TCR beta nucleotide sequences were sequenced per donor among some 430 genotyped donors of the cohort, with 15% to 20% of those sequences being non-productive. General conclusions and limits of the study: Most CMV-associated TCR beta chains appeared to be HLA-restricted in a later analysis, and the HLA associations seemed to be driven largely by CMV exposure. The study gave a list of more than 150 TCR beta chains associated with cytomegalovirus. Compared with the approximately 700-donor mean, donors in an Asian-associated ancestry cluster had fewer N-insertions in productive TCRs, according to a later genetic analysis. The only immune exposure information available for the cohort was CMV serostatus. In a later analysis, HLA-associated TCR beta chains showed more clonal expansion and lower generation probabilities than non-associated chains that were equally common. Some IMGT-functional V segments, including TRBV6-2 and TRBV6-3, could not be distinguished by the 87-base-pair reads and were therefore excluded. An earlier analysis of approximately 530 of the donors showed that most TCR beta V segments appeared in productive rearrangements either about 87% or about 30% of the time, which broadly matched IMGT annotations. Because counts were too low, seventeen rarely observed V segments, including chromosome 9 orphons, were excluded from the earlier analysis of fewer than 650 of the donors. Sequencing depth was assumed to be roughly uniform across donors in the presence/absence analyses, though that assumption may not hold. The authors suggested that the approach could potentially be extended to other disease states and immunological phenotypes. The classifier was reported to diagnose cytomegalovirus status with high specificity and sensitivity in both the original cohort and the validation cohort. Linkage disequilibrium might explain the correlated functional status among segregating V segments, but an unknown experimental factor could not be excluded. The sequencing pipeline was judged likely to have produced a cluster of highly shared sequence variants as a technical artifact. V-gene and J-gene trimming of TCR beta chains was associated with a missense DCLRE1C variant in a later genetic analysis, and the association was replicated in an independent cohort. Only TCR beta chains were sequenced in this cohort, and the absence of alpha or paired-chain data limited detectable features. When HLA alleles, especially DR and DQ, strongly co-occurred, attributing TCR associations to individual alleles was difficult. Because HLA typing was missing for some donors at each locus, association tests included only the typed subset. Most TCR sequences were observed very rarely across donors, whereas some public TCRs were present in many individuals. A few of the identified cytomegalovirus-associated TCR beta chains were confirmed in vitro to be specific for cytomegalovirus antigens. A later analysis reported that several top co-occurrence clusters appeared linked to parvovirus B19, influenza, CMV and Epstein-Barr virus. A further reported finding was that TCR beta sequences accurately predicted the HLA-A and HLA-B alleles for most subjects in the first cohort. In a later analysis, 15,000 to 20,000 TCR beta sequences were associated with specific HLA alleles at a false discovery rate of 0.05. In a later analysis, TCR association rates were found to vary across HLA loci, with the most associated TCRs seen for DRB1 alleles and the fewest for HLA-C alleles.

This clone was picked up a small number of times. Its antigen is currently not known. No much larger clone exists at a distance of one base, and base qualities are not known. Libraries came from the immunoSEQ multiplex PCR assay. A mixture of 60 forward primers for TCR Vbeta segments and 13 reverse primers for TCR Jbeta segments was used in the multiplex PCR. The CDR3 region of rearranged TCR beta genes was amplified from genomic DNA by a multiplex PCR assay. The amplified TCR beta libraries were sequenced on the Illumina HiSeq System as 87-base-pair reads. In the authors' own workflow: In a later analysis, roughly 80 million unique TCR beta chains were counted across the roughly 700 repertoires, and around 10 million of these chains were shared by at least two donors. A nearest-neighbor algorithm error-corrected the raw reads and collapsed the reads into unique sequences, merging closely related sequences to remove PCR and sequencing errors. To assign V, D and J gene segments, CDR3 sequences were aligned to IMGT reference sequences. For a sequence to be retained, a match of at least six nucleotides was required to both a V gene segment and a J gene segment. Rearrangements were classified as productive when the CDR3 lacked stop codons and remained in frame with V and J, and all other rearrangements were classified as non-productive. CDR3 was defined according to IMGT convention as the region running from the second conserved V-encoded cysteine to the conserved J-encoded phenylalanine. The earlier analysis of 500 to 650 of the donors excluded any sequence lacking an unambiguous match to a single V gene segment. In an earlier analysis of approximately 590 of the donors, V segments were called functional above 56.7% productive rearrangements and were called segregating when the between-donor standard deviation exceeded 5%. A statistical classification framework was developed to diagnose cytomegalovirus status using the catalog of TCR beta chain sequences. A later analysis assigned V and J genes by comparing TCR nucleotide sequences with IMGT/GENE-DB human TR gene sequences. In a later analysis, CDR3 sequences and most-parsimonious VDJ recombination scenarios were assigned using the TCRdist pipeline. A later analysis defined each TCR beta chain by its CDR3 amino acid sequence plus V-gene family, and excluded reads lacking a unique V-gene family. To address suspected cross-contamination and a sequencing artifact, a later analysis removed 592 highly shared, low-generation-probability nucleotide sequences. In a later analysis, a clonal expansion index was calculated for each public chain from normalized within-repertoire ranks of inferred template counts. In a later analysis, generation probabilities were computed with a VDJ recombination model fitted to out-of-frame rearrangements, and the resulting probabilities were checked against IGoR. A later analysis scored TCR-TCR, TCR-HLA and TCR-CMV co-occurrence with hypergeometric tests, applying a repertoire-size bias correction to TCR pairs. To estimate false discovery rates, a later analysis permuted the HLA or CMV assignments 20 times. In a later analysis, co-occurring TCRs were grouped with DBSCAN, and TCRdist sequence similarity was added when clustering was performed within HLA-allele-positive subsets. Co-occurrence clustering excluded repertoires with fewer than 30,000 or more than 120,000 public chains, plus five with anomalous nucleotide sharing. TCRdb obtained this table from immuneACCESS and retained in-frame rearrangements with V and J assigned. These tables miss some clones; where compared with another copy, unresolved V genes account for less than half of the shortfall, and the remainder is unexplained. From that table come the V and J calls and clone size; the DNA was used to work out D and trimming. The sample includes about 160,000 clones, with roughly 79% observed a single time. In total, the top ten clones hold 7% of the sample.

The cohort consisted of 670 or so healthy bone marrow donors. At the time of sampling, all cohort members were nominally healthy, though unrecorded immune exposures were likely present. The donor tested CMV seropositive, placing the donor among the roughly 300 seropositive members of the cohort. A peripheral blood sample was provided by each donor, and peripheral blood mononuclear cells were used for TCR beta sequencing. The Qiagen DNeasy Blood Extraction Kit was used to extract genomic DNA from the blood cell samples. The CDR3 holds 13 amino acids from the cysteine to the phenylalanine. The read is trimmed to its CDR3 DNA, 39 bases read in frame from base 1. CDR1 MGHDK and CDR2 SYGVNS were looked up in the germline V gene. V drops 4 bases and J drops 0 bases, leaving 6 bases in between.

The source of this sequence is a woman aged 40 to 50 in good health and CMV-seropositive. Sequencing was performed on PBMCs. The rearrangement joined TRBV25-1 to TRBJ1-1; no D gene can be assigned with confidence. The encoded CDR3 is CASSGSVNTEAFF. The DNA sequence reads TGTGCCAGCAGTGGATCAGTGAACACTGAAGCTTTCTTT.